This T cell receptor beta chain is drawn from a study of shared clonotypes between healthy human individuals. TCRdb's table, derived via immunoSEQ multiplex PCR, lists solely in-frame clones and lacks some. The data show almost 750,000 clones, over 55% seen once. Study-wide results and caveats: Generally, estimated richness proved larger in naive subsets than it did in memory subsets.

Notes on this clone: Its cognate antigen is unknown.

The CDR3 length is 16 residues. The ends were cut back, 0 bases at V and 5 bases at J, with 14 bases in the middle. Germline CDR1 reads MGHRA; CDR2 reads YSYEKL. This receptor was identified in a woman aged 25 to 39 in good health. The sample taken for sequencing was memory CD4+ T cells sorted from blood. Subset noted: CD45RA-negative fraction. V is TRBV4-1 and J is TRBJ1-5, with a tentative D call TRBD1 (6 bases). The CDR3 spells CASSQDGSGAYQPQHF. CDR3 DNA: TGCGCCAGCAGCCAAGATGGATCAGGGGCTTATCAGCCCCAGCATTTT.